This TCR beta chain stems from a study of T cells after yellow fever vaccination. Study results and caveats: Only a small proportion of the clonotypes turned up in both the CD4 and the CD8 compartments, likely arising from convergent recombination.

This CDR3 is built from 12 residues. V was pared by 5 bases and J by 3 bases, with 8 bases between. Concerning this clonotype: Its antigen remains unidentified.

For TCR, cDNA came from 5'RACE template switching, which added a universal primer site and UMIs. TCRdb passed the 5' RACE reads through MiXCR, listing each CDR3 protein once. Of some 350,000 distinct CDR3 sequences in the sample, approximately 4.2% were seen once. The source is a man aged 18 to 30 who received the YFV17D yellow fever vaccine. This chain links TRBV12-3 or TRBV12-4 with TRBJ2-7; tentative D call: TRBD1 (5 bases). Source: PBMCs, taken 5 days after the yellow fever booster vaccination. In DNA, the CDR3 is TGTGCCAGCAGTGTCAGGGACTACGAGCAGTACTTC. Protein: CASSVRDYEQYF.